This record covers a single T cell receptor (beta chain). Antigen unknown. Trimming cost V 3 bases and J 2 bases, with 10 bases left between them. CDR3 length: 14 amino acids. The germline V gene encodes CDR1 ENHRY and CDR2 SYGVKD. This sample is drawn from a study of cytomegalovirus exposure and HLA in healthy donors. Points from the study as a whole: Being productive about 87% or about 30% of the time was typical of most TCR beta V segments in an earlier analysis. A few CMV-associated chains were confirmed in vitro to be specific for CMV antigens.

The PCR made use of 60 Vbeta and 13 Jbeta primers. The assay was immunoSEQ multiplex PCR, and TCRdb's table has in-frame clones only and misses some. There are approximately 90,000 clones in the sample; over 60% occur only once, and 3.5% to 4.5% lies in the top ten. The chain couples TRBV10-3 to TRBJ2-5; D call uncertain. The sequence derives from a man aged 25 to 40 in good health and CMV-seronegative. The sample taken for sequencing was PBMCs. CDR3 sequence (DNA): TGTGCCATCAGTGACAACAGTCAACAAGAGACCCAGTACTTC. It specifies CAISDNSQQETQYF.